These T cell receptor beta chains were read from a single sample in a study of T cells in Graves' hyperthyroidism and ophthalmopathy. Each CDR3 protein gets one entry after TCRdb re-called the multiplex PCR reads with MiXCR. The sample contains roughly 710,000 distinct CDR3 sequences, 35% of which appear only once. The sample taken for sequencing was blood. The source of these receptors is a woman between 40 and 55 years old with Graves' hyperthyroidism. Both conserved end residues are part of each CDR3. D genes are given only for firm matches. Clone sizes are given selectively: once, few, many, or a class where the clone is expanded.

d_gene,len,v_gene,j_gene,abundance,CDR3nt,CDR3aa
-,12,TRBV10-3,TRBJ2-1,-,TGTGCCATCAGGGAGGGGAATGGTGAGCAGTTCTTC,CAIREGNGEQFF
-,15,TRBV7-2,TRBJ2-2,few,TGTGCCAGCAGCTTAGTCGGGTTAGACACCGGGGAGCTGTTTTTT,CASSLVGLDTGELFF
-,14,TRBV4-1,TRBJ2-7,-,TGCGCCAGCAGCCAACGTCAGAGCTCCTACGAGCAGTACTTC,CASSQRQSSYEQYF
TRBD2,18,TRBV7-3,TRBJ2-2,-,TGTGCCAGCAGCACGGGACTAGCGGGGGGGCGTGTCACCGGGGAGCTGTTTTTT,CASSTGLAGGRVTGELFF
-,14,TRBV19,TRBJ1-1,few,TGTGCCAGTAGTAAATCCCAGGGGAACACTGAAGCTTTCTTT,CASSKSQGNTEAFF
-,14,TRBV28,TRBJ1-2,few,TGTGCCAGCAGTTCCGCCACGGGCGACTATGGCTACACCTTC,CASSSATGDYGYTF
-,15,TRBV7-9,TRBJ1-6,-,TGTGCCAGCAGTCCGCCCGCGGGAACCTATTCACCCCTCCACTTT,CASSPPAGTYSPLHF
TRBD1,15,TRBV7-2,TRBJ2-7,many,TGTGCCAGCAGCTCATCCGGGACAGGCTCCTACGAGCAGTACTTC,CASSSSGTGSYEQYF
-,12,TRBV6-4,TRBJ2-5,-,TGTGCCAGCACGGGGCAGAAAGAGACCCAGTACTTC,CASTGQKETQYF
TRBD1,13,TRBV2,TRBJ1-5,many,TGTGCCAGCTCCCGACAGGGGAGTCAGCCCCAGCATTTT,CASSRQGSQPQHF
TRBD1,16,TRBV6-2/TRBV6-3,TRBJ1-5,many,TGTGCCAGCGGCACGCCACAGGGGGCTACGGATCAGCCCCAGCATTTT,CASGTPQGATDQPQHF
-,12,TRBV20-1,TRBJ2-7,many,TGCAGTGCTTCTGGACAGACCTACGAGCAGTACTTC,CSASGQTYEQYF
TRBD1,13,TRBV29-1,TRBJ1-1,many,TGCAGCTCAACAGGGGCGAGAAACACTGAAGCTTTCTTT,CSSTGARNTEAFF
-,14,TRBV7-9,TRBJ1-1,many,TGTGCCAGCAGCTCACCACAGGGAGGCAATGAAGCTTTCTTT,CASSSPQGGNEAFF
-,14,TRBV5-1,TRBJ1-6,-,TGCGCCAGCAGCTTGGTAGGGGTCGGTTCACCCCTCCACTTT,CASSLVGVGSPLHF
-,12,TRBV7-2,TRBJ2-7,many,TGTGCCAGCAGCTCCAGACAGGCGGAGCAGTACTTC,CASSSRQAEQYF
-,17,TRBV6-5,TRBJ1-5,once,TGTGCCAGCAGTTACTCTAGCGTCAGCCCCTGGGGTCAGCCCCAGCATTTT,CASSYSSVSPWGQPQHF
TRBD1,17,TRBV4-3,TRBJ2-7,few,TGCGCCAGCAGCCTTCGGGAAGGACAGGGCCCATCGCCCGAGCAGTACTTC,CASSLREGQGPSPEQYF
-,12,TRBV29-1,TRBJ2-1,-,TGCAGCGTTGCCCGAGGAGTACATGAGCAGTTCTTC,CSVARGVHEQFF
TRBD2,15,TRBV10-2,TRBJ2-2,many,TGCGCCAGCCGAGGACTAGCGGAATACACCGGGGAGCTGTTTTTT,CASRGLAEYTGELFF
TRBD2,14,TRBV9,TRBJ2-5,few,TGTGCCAGCAGCATGAGCGGGGGCCAAGAGACCCAGTACTTC,CASSMSGGQETQYF
-,14,TRBV7-7,TRBJ2-5,many,TGTGCTAGCAGCTCGTGGGGTGACCAAGAGACCCAGTACTTC,CASSSWGDQETQYF
-,15,TRBV7-9,TRBJ2-2,few,TGTGCCAGCAGCCAAATCCAGGGCGCCGCCGGGGAGCTGTTTTTT,CASSQIQGAAGELFF
-,15,TRBV19,TRBJ1-2,many,TGTGCCAGTAGTAAAGTGTCCGCAGGGCTCTATGGCTACACCTTC,CASSKVSAGLYGYTF
-,15,TRBV14,TRBJ2-2,-,TGTGCCAGCAGCCCAGTTGGGTCGAGTGCCGGGGAGCTGTTTTTT,CASSPVGSSAGELFF
-,14,TRBV6-5,TRBJ1-2,few,TGTGCCAGCACCGAAGAAGGGGGTAACTATGGCTACACCTTC,CASTEEGGNYGYTF
-,14,TRBV2,TRBJ1-2,-,TGTGCCAGCAGTTACGTGGGACCGGCAATCGGCTACACCTTC,CASSYVGPAIGYTF
TRBD1,15,TRBV19,TRBJ1-1,many,TGTGCCAGTAGTCCCCCGACAGGGGTGAACACTGAAGCTTTCTTT,CASSPPTGVNTEAFF
-,13,TRBV7-3,TRBJ2-3,few,TGTGCCAGCAGCTTAACTATCGGAGATACGCAGTATTTT,CASSLTIGDTQYF
TRBD1,14,TRBV7-9,TRBJ1-2,many,TGTGCCAGCAGCCAGACCGGGACAGGTGCCGGCTACACCTTC,CASSQTGTGAGYTF
-,15,TRBV7-3,TRBJ2-7,-,TGTGCCAGCAGCCCGATGGGTATGGGGGCAGAAGAGCAGTACTTC,CASSPMGMGAEEQYF
-,13,TRBV19,TRBJ1-2,many,TGTGCCAGTAGTGACGAGGGCGCTTATGGCTACACCTTC,CASSDEGAYGYTF
TRBD1,16,TRBV5-1,TRBJ2-2,-,TGCGCCAGCAGCTCCAACAGGGGGTTCGACACCGGGGAGCTGTTTTTT,CASSSNRGFDTGELFF
-,14,TRBV4-3,TRBJ2-7,few,TGCGCCAGCAGCCGAGGAGGAGAGGTCTACGAGCAGTACTTC,CASSRGGEVYEQYF
-,13,TRBV4-3,TRBJ2-2,-,TGCGCCAGCAGCCCCCTACGCTACGGGGAGCTGTTTTTT,CASSPLRYGELFF
-,15,TRBV4-3,TRBJ1-6,-,TGCGCCAGCAGCCAAGGTCCCGAGAGACCTTCACCCCTCCACTTT,CASSQGPERPSPLHF
-,17,TRBV9,TRBJ2-7,many,TGTGCCAGCAGCGCAGTCCCGGGGCGCCAACCGCCGGGCGAGCAGTACTTC,CASSAVPGRQPPGEQYF
TRBD1,15,TRBV7-9,TRBJ2-2,-,TGTGCCAGCAGCTTTGGGACAGGAGACACCGGGGAGCTGTTTTTT,CASSFGTGDTGELFF
-,12,TRBV14,TRBJ2-7,-,TGTGCCAGCAGCCAAGTCTCCGCCGAGCAGTACTTC,CASSQVSAEQYF
-,11,TRBV19,TRBJ1-2,many,TGTGCCAGCGTCGGGGAGGACGGCTACACCTTC,CASVGEDGYTF